This TCR beta chain was profiled in a study of cytomegalovirus exposure and HLA in healthy donors. About the study: Of several hundred genotyped donors, roughly 81% grouped in the Caucasian-associated ancestry cluster.

The V and J ends lost 8 bases and 5 bases respectively, with 12 bases between them. This CDR3 is 13 amino acids long. Germline loops: CDR1 SNHLY, CDR2 FYNNEI. PCR was performed using 60 Vbeta and 13 Jbeta primers. TCRdb's table, derived via immunoSEQ multiplex PCR, lists solely in-frame clones and lacks some. Here the sample spans 150,000 to 200,000 clones, more than 65% being singletons. Study outcomes and limitations: A later analysis reported that several of the most significant clusters appeared to be linked to common viral pathogens, among them Epstein-Barr virus.

As concerns this clone: Its antigen is still unknown.

The source is a female donor in good health and CMV-seronegative. The sequencing input was PBMCs. The V and J genes are TRBV2 and TRBJ2-2; a weak D match, TRBD2 (7 bases). The CDR3 DNA reads TGTGCCAGCGGGGGGCGGGGGACCGGGGAGCTGTTTTTT. It is translated as CASGGRGTGELFF. Filled out from reference TRBV2 and TRBJ2-2, the complete variable domain reads EPEVTQTPSHQVTQMGQEVILRCVPISNHLYFYWYRQILGQKVEFLVSFYNNEISEKSEIFDDQFSVERPDGSNFTLKIRSTKLEDSAMYFCASGGRGTGELFFGEGSRLTVL.